The subject of this entry is one T cell receptor beta chain. With 4 bases clipped from V and 3 bases from J, the junction kept 6 bases outside the gene matches. The length of the CDR3 is 14 residues. The germline CDR1 and CDR2 sequences are SQVTM and ANQGSEA. The naive CD8 population came from CD45RO-negative cells selected for CCR7, without terminally differentiated effector memory CD45RA+ cells. This specimen comes from a study of shared clonotypes between healthy human individuals. Generated by immunoSEQ multiplex PCR, the TCRdb table keeps only in-frame clones and is missing some. The data contain more than 2 million clones, 90% to 95% of them singletons.

Sequencing input: naive CD8+ T cells from PBMCs. The source of this sequence is a man between 18 and 29 years old in good health. Some clones in this sample may be carry-over from other donors' samples. V is TRBV29-1 and J is TRBJ1-2, with 9 nucleotides matching TRBD1. CDR3 loop: CSVGWTGDYYGYTF. CDR3 in DNA: TGCAGCGTTGGGTGGACAGGGGATTACTATGGCTACACCTTC.